Below, one TCR beta chain is given with its context. This specimen belongs to a study of identical twins. CDR3 length: 16 amino acids. Germline CDR1 reads SGHTA; CDR2 reads FQGTGA. The trim removed 4 bases at V and 4 bases at J, leaving 8 bases unmatched. TCRdb recomputed calls from the 5' RACE reads with MiXCR, one row per CDR3 protein. The repertoire holds about 890,000 distinct CDR3 sequences, with roughly an eighth as singletons. These data were also reused for a study on yellow fever vaccine responses in identical twins.

This TCR was recovered from a woman under 30 in good health. The chain recombines TRBV7-3 with TRBJ2-1; 9 bases align to TRBD2. The sample taken for sequencing was PBMCs. Here the CDR3 reads CASSSGGAGGYNEQFF. DNA for the CDR3: TGTGCCAGCAGCTCCGGTGGAGCGGGAGGTTACAATGAGCAGTTCTTC.